This T cell receptor beta chain came from a study of blood T cells in healthy people across ages. The CDR3 is made up of 16 amino acids. The trim removed 4 bases at V and 2 bases at J, leaving 9 bases unmatched. Germline values: CDR1 MGHRA, CDR2 YSYEKL. A remark on this clonotype: Its antigen is not known.

Primers used in a second PCR of roughly 7 to 11 cycles were a sample-barcoded 5' primer and a J-beta primer mix. CDR3-containing paired-end reads numbering at least 2.5 million came from each sample. TCRdb called the 5' RACE reads again in MiXCR, with one record for every CDR3 protein. The sample lists a few hundred thousand distinct CDR3 sequences, roughly 26% occurring once. General observations from the study: PBMCs were not sorted, which prevented a conclusive comparison of naive versus antigen-experienced cells. When set beside aged donors, long-lived donors presented more naive CD4+ cells and higher diversity.

The specimen sequenced was blood. The clonotype originates from a woman between 65 and 79 years old in good health. The rearrangement joins TRBV4-1 to TRBJ2-5; 8 positions match TRBD1. The CDR3: CASSLIQGAFQETQYF. The DNA of the CDR3 is TGCGCCAGCAGCCTTATCCAGGGGGCGTTTCAAGAGACCCAGTACTTC.